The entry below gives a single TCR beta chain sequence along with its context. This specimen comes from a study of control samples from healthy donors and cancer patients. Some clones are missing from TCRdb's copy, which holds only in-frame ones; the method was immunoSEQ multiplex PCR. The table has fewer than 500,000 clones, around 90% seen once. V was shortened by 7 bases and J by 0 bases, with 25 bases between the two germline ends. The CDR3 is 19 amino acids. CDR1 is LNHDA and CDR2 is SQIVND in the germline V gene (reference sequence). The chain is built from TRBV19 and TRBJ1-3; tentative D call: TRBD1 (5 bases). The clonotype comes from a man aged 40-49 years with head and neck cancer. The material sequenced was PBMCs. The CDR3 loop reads CASTHPGTAAAYSGNTIYF. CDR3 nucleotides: TGTGCCAGTACTCATCCCGGGACGGCTGCCGCTTACTCTGGAAACACCATATATTTT.